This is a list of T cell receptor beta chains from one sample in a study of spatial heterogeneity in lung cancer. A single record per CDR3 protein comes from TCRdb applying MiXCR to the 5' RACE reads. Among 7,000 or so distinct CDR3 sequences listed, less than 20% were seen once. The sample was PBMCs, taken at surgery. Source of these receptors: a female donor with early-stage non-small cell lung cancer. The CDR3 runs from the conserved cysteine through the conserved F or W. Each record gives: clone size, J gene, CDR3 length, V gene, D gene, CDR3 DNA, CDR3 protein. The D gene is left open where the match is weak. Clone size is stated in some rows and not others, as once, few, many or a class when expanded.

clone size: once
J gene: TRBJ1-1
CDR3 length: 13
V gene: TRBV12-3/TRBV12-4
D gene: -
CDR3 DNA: TGTGCCAGCACCATGGCAGTGAACACTGAAGCTTTCTTT
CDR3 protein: CASTMAVNTEAFF

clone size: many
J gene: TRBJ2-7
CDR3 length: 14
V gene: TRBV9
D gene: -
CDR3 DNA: TGTGCCAGCAGCGTGGGGGACGTCGGCTACGAGCAGTACTTC
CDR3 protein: CASSVGDVGYEQYF

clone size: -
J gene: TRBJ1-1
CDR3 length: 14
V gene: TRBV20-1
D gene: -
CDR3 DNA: TGCAGTGCAACAAGGGGACCTTTGAACACTGAAGCTTTCTTT
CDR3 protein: CSATRGPLNTEAFF

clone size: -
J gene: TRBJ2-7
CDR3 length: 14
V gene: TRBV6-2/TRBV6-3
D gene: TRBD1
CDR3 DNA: TGTGCCAGCAAAGTTATGGACAGGAACTACGAGCAGTACTTC
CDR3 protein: CASKVMDRNYEQYF

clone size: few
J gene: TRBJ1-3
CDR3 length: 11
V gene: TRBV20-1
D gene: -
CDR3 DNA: TGCAGTGCTAGTTCGTGGAACACCATATATTTT
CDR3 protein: CSASSWNTIYF

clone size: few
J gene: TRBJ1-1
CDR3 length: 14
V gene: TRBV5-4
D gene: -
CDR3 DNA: TGTGCCAGCAGCCAGGACAGATACTCCACTGAAGCTTTCTTT
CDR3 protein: CASSQDRYSTEAFF

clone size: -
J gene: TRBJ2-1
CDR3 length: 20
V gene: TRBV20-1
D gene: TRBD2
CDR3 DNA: TGCAGTGCTAGACCGTCCCCCCAGCCGGGGCGACTAGCGGGGTACAATGAGCAGTTCTTC
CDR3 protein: CSARPSPQPGRLAGYNEQFF

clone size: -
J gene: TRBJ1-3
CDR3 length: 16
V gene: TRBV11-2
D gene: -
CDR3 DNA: TGTGCCAGCAGCCAGTTGGGGGGGCGCTCTGGAAACACCATATATTTT
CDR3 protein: CASSQLGGRSGNTIYF

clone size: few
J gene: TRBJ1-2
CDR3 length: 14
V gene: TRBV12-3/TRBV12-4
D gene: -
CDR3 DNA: TGTGCCAGCAGTTCAGGGGTTACCTTCTATGGCTACACCTTC
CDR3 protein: CASSSGVTFYGYTF

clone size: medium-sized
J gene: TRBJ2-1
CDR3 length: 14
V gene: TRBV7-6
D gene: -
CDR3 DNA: TGTGCCAGCAGTCGCGGCGCGGGGTCGAATGAGCAGTTCTTC
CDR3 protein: CASSRGAGSNEQFF

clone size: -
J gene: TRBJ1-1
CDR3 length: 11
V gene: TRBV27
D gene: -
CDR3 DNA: TGTGCCAGCAAGGGGAACACTGAAGCTTTCTTT
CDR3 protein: CASKGNTEAFF

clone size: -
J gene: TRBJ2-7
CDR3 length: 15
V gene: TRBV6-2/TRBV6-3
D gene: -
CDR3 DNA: TGTGCCAGCAGTTACTCCAGTAGGAGCTCCTACGAGCAGTACTTC
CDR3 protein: CASSYSSRSSYEQYF

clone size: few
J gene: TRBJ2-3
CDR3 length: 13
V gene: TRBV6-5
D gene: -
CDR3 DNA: TGTGCCAGCAGTTGGCGATCCACAGATACGCAGTATTTT
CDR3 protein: CASSWRSTDTQYF

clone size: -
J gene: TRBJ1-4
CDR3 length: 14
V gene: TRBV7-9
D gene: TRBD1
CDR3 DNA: TGTGCCAGCAGGCGTCGGGACAGTAATGAAAAACTGTTTTTT
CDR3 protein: CASRRRDSNEKLFF

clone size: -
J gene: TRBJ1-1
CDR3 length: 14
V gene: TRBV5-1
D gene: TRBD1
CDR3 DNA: TGCGCCAGCAGCTTGGAAGGGGGCAAGGCTGAAGCTTTCTTT
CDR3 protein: CASSLEGGKAEAFF

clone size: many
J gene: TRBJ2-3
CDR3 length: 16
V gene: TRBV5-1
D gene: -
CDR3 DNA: TGCGCCAGCAGCTTGGCTGGGGTCGGTTACACAGATACGCAGTATTTT
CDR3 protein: CASSLAGVGYTDTQYF

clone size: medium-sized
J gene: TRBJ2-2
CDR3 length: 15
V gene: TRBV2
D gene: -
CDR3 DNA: TGTGCCAGCAGTGAAGACTCTCTGAACACCGGGGAGCTGTTTTTT
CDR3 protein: CASSEDSLNTGELFF

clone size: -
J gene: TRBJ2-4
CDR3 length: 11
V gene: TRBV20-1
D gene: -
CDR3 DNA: TGCAGTGCTCTAGCCAAAAACATTCAGTACTTC
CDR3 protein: CSALAKNIQYF

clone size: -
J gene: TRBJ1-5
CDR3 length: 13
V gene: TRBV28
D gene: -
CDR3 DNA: TGTGCCAGCACCATAGTGGGCAATCAGCCCCAGCATTTT
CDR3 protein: CASTIVGNQPQHF

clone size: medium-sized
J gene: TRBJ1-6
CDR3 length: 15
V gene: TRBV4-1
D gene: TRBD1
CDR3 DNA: TGCGCCAGCAGCCGGACAGGATTCCGGGATTCACCCCTCCACTTT
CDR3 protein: CASSRTGFRDSPLHF

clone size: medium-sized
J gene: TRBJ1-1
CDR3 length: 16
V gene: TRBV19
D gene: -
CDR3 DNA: TGTGCCAGTAGTATAGGGCGACAGCGGGTGAACACTGAAGCTTTCTTT
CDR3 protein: CASSIGRQRVNTEAFF

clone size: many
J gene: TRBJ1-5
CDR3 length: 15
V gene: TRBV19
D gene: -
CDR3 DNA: TGTGCCAGTAGTCCAGGACGGGGTGAAGGGCAGCCCCAGCATTTT
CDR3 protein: CASSPGRGEGQPQHF

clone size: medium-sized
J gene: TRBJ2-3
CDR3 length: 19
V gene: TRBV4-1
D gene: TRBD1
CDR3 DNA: TGCGCCAGCAGCCAAGAGATCGGGCTGAGGGACAGGGGCACAGATACGCAGTATTTT
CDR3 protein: CASSQEIGLRDRGTDTQYF

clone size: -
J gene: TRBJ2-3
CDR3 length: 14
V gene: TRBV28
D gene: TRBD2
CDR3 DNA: TGTGCCAGCATCGAGCGGGAGCGCACAGATACGCAGTATTTT
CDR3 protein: CASIERERTDTQYF

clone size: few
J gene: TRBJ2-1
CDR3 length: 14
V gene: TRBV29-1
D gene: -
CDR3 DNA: TGCAGCGTTGAAACACGGAGCTCCTACAATGAGCAGTTCTTC
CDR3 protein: CSVETRSSYNEQFF

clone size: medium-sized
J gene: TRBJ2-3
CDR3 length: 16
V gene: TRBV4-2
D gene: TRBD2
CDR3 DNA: TGTGCCAGCAGCCCCTTCCGGGGGGGTAGCACAGATACGCAGTATTTT
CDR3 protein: CASSPFRGGSTDTQYF

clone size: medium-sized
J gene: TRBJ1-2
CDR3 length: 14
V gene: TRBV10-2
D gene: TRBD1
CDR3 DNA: TGCGCCAGCAGTCCCGGGACAGGGGTCGGGGGCTACACCTTC
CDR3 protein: CASSPGTGVGGYTF

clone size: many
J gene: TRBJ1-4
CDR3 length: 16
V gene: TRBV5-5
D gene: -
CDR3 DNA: TGTGCCAGCAGCTTGAGGGACATCGGCCGAAATGAAAAACTGTTTTTT
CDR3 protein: CASSLRDIGRNEKLFF

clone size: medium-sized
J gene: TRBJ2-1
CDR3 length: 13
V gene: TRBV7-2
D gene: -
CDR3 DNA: TGTGCCAGCAGCTTGGGGCTCGGGACGCGGCAGTTCTTC
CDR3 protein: CASSLGLGTRQFF

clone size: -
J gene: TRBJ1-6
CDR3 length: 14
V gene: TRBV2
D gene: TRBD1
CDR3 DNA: TGTGCCAGCATCGCCCGGACAGGGCAATTCAACCTCCACTTT
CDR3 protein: CASIARTGQFNLHF

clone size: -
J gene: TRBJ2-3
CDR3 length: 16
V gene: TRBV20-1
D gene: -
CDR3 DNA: TGCAGTGCTAGAGATTTAGGCCTCGCCATTACAGATACGCAGTATTTT
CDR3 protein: CSARDLGLAITDTQYF

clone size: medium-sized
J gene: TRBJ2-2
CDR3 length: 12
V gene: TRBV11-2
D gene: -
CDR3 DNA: TGTGCCAGCAGCAGACCCCTTGGGGAGCTGTTTTTT
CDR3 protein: CASSRPLGELFF

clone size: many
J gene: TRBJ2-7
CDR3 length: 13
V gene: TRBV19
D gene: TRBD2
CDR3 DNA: TGTGCCAGTAGTATGTCTAGCGGGAGCGAGCAGTACTTC
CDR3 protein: CASSMSSGSEQYF

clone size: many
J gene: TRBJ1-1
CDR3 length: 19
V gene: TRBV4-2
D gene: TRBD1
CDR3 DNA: TGTGCCAGCAGCCAAGTCTTAGCGAAAAACAGGGGAAGGGCCACTGAAGCTTTCTTT
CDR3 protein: CASSQVLAKNRGRATEAFF

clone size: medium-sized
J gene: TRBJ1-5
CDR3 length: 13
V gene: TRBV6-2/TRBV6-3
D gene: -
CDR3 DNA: TGTGCCAGCAGTTCTAACGGAAGACAGCCCCAGCATTTT
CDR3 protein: CASSSNGRQPQHF

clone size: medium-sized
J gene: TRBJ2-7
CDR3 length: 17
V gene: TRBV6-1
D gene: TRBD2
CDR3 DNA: TGTGCCAGCAGTGATTCGGGACTAGCGGCAAGCTCCTACGAGCAGTACTTC
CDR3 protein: CASSDSGLAASSYEQYF

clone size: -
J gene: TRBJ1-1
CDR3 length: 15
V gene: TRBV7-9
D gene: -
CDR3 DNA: TGTGCCAGCAGCTTGCGACAGGCACGGAACACTGAAGCTTTCTTT
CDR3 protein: CASSLRQARNTEAFF

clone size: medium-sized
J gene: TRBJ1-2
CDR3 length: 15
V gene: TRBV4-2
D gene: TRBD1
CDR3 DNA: TGTGCCAGCAGCCAAGATTGGCGGACAGGGAGTGGCTACACCTTC
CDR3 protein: CASSQDWRTGSGYTF

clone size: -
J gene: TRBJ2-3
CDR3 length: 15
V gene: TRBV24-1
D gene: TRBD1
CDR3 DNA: TGTGCCACCAGTGATAGACAGGGTGCCGCAGATACGCAGTATTTT
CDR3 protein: CATSDRQGAADTQYF

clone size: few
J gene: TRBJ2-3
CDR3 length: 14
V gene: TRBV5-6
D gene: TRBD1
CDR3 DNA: TGTGCCAGCAGCTTTGGGGACAGAACAGATACGCAGTATTTT
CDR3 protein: CASSFGDRTDTQYF

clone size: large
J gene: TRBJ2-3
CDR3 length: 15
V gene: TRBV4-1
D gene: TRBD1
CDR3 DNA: TGCGCCAGCAGCGATACAGGGGCCAGCACAGATACGCAGTATTTT
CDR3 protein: CASSDTGASTDTQYF

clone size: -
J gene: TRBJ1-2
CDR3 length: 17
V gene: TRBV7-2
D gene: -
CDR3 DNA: TGTGCCAGCAGCCCCATAGCCGGGGGAAACAAAGGCGGTGGCTACACCTTC
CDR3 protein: CASSPIAGGNKGGGYTF

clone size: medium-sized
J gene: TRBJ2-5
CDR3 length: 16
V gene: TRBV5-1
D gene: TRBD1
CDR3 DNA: TGCGCCAGCAGCTTGAACGGACAGGGGGCCCAAGAGACCCAGTACTTC
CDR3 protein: CASSLNGQGAQETQYF

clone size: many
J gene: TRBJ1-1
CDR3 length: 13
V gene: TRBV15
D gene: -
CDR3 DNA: TGTGCCACCGAGGGGTTTGAGAACACTGAAGCTTTCTTT
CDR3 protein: CATEGFENTEAFF

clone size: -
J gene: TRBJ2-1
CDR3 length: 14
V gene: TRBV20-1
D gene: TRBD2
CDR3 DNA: TGCAGTGCTTATACTAGCGGGAAGGGTAATGAGCAGTTCTTC
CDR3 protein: CSAYTSGKGNEQFF

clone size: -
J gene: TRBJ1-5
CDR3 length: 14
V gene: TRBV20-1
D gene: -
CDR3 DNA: TGCAGTGCTAGCACTGGACAGTACAATCAGCCCCAGCATTTT
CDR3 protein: CSASTGQYNQPQHF

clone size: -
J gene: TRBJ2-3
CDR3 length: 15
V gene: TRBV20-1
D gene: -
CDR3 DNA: TGCAGTGCTAGACCAAACGGGGGAGTGATCAATACGCAGTATTTT
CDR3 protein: CSARPNGGVINTQYF

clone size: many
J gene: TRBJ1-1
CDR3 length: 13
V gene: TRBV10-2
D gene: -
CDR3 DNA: TGCGCCAGCAGTGCGCAGGTCCTTTCTGAAGCTTTCTTT
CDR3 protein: CASSAQVLSEAFF